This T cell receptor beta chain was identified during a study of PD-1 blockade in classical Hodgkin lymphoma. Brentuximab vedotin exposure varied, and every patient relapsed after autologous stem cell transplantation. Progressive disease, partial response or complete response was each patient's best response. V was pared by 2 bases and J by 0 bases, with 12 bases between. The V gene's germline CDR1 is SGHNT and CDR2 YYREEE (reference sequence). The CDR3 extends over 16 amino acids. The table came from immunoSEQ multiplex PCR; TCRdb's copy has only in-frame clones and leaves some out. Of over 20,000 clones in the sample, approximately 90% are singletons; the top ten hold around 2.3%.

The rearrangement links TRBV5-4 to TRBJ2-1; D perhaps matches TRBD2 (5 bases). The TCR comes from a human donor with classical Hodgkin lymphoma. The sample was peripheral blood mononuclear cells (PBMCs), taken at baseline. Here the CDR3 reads CASSLEGQSSYNEQFF. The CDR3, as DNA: TGTGCCAGCAGCTTAGAGGGTCAGAGCTCCTACAATGAGCAGTTCTTC.